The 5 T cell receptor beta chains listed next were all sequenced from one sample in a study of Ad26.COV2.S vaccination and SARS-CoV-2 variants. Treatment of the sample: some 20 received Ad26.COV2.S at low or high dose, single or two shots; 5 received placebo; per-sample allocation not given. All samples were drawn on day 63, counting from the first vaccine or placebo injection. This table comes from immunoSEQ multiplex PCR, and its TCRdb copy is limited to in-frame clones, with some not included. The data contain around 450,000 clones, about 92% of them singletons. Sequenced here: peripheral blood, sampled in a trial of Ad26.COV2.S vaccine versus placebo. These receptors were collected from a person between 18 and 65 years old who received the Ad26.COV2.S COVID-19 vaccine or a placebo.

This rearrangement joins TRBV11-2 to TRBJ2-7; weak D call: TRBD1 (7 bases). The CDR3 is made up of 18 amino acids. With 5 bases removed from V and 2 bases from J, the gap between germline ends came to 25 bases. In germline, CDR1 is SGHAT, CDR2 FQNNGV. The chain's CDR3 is CASSGYGTEGGQTYEQYF. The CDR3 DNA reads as TGTGCCAGCAGCGGGTACGGGACTGAAGGGGGCCAAACCTACGAGCAGTACTTC.

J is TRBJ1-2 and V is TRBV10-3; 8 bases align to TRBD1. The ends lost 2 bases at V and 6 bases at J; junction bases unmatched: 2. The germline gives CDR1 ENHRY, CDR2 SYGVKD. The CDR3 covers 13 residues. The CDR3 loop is CAISEPGGDGYTF. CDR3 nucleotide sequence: TGTGCCATCAGTGAGCCAGGGGGCGATGGCTACACCTTC.

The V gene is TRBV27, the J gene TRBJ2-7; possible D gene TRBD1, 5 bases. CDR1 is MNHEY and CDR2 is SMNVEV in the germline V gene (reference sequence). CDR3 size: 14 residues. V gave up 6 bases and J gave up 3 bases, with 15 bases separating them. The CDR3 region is CASRRQGKRYEQYF. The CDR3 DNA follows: TGTGCCAGCAGACGGCAGGGTAAGCGCTACGAGCAGTACTTC.

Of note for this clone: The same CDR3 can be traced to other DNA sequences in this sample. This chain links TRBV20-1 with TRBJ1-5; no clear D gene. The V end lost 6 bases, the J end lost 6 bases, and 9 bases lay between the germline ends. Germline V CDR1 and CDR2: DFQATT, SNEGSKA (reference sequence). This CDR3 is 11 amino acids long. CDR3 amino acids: CSALWGQPQHF. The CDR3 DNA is TGCAGTGCCCTCTGGGGTCAGCCCCAGCATTTT.

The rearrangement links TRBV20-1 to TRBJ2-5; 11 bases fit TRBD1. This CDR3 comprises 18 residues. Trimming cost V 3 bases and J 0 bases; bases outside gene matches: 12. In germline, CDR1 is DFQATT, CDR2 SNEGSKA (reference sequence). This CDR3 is CSASKGTGGGAYQETQYF. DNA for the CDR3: TGCAGTGCTAGTAAAGGGACAGGGGGTGGTGCGTACCAAGAGACCCAGTACTTC.